This T cell receptor (beta chain) was captured by sequencing in a study of regulatory T cells in long-lasting Graves disease. Study-level findings and limits: Public clonotype sharing was higher in persistent than newly diagnosed patients. Patients whose Graves' disease persisted exhibited lower TCR diversity than those newly diagnosed.

CDR1 is WNHNN and CDR2 is SYGVQD in the germline V gene (reference sequence). Trimming removed 0 bases at V and 3 bases at J, with 7 bases between. This CDR3 has 14 amino acids. This clonotype was found many times. Its specificity is not known. As to time point: newly diagnosed GD, antithyroid drugs for less than 3 months. RNA isolated from PBMCs was used to make the TCR library. Library construction for TCR beta used iRepertoire HTBI primers and Arm-PCR of CDR3 regions. In TCRdb, the multiplex PCR reads were re-called with MiXCR into one record per CDR3 protein. This sample has 350,000 to 500,000 distinct CDR3 sequences, with about a sixth found just once. The data also belong to a second study, concerning T cells in Graves' hyperthyroidism and ophthalmopathy. Per that paper: The primer set for the first-round RT-PCR of the TCR CDR3 was HTBI. Most thyroid-expanded clonotypes above 0.001 were also found in blood.

The clonotype comes from a woman aged 18-35 years with Graves disease. This specimen consisted of peripheral blood mononuclear cells (PBMCs), obtained at new diagnosis, from a patient treated with antithyroid drugs. The chain recombines TRBV10-1 with TRBJ2-3; D not certain. The CDR3 region is CASSESAETDTQYF. DNA for the CDR3: TGCGCCAGCAGTGAGTCGGCGGAGACAGATACGCAGTATTTT.